This TCR beta chain was identified during a study of beta chain features in type 1 diabetes. Study outcomes and limitations: TCRB CDR3s were moderately but significantly shorter in Type 1 diabetes patients in all four CD4+ subsets. PCR could preferentially amplify shorter templates, alike in patients and controls. Relative to healthy donors, patients appeared to have naive, central memory and Treg TCRB repertoires that were more similar.

In this sample, this clone turned up a few times. What it binds is not known. Populations isolated by sorting all had purity greater than 95%. The entirety of the isolated RNA underwent reverse transcription, so expressed TCRB transcripts were sequenced. The protocol was immunoSEQ multiplex PCR, while the TCRdb copy is restricted to in-frame clones and leaves out a portion. The sample shows 450,000 or so clones, approximately 10% of them seen only once. The specimen sequenced was naive CD4+ T cells from blood. The origin of this receptor is a woman between 18 and 29 years old in good health.

The chain's CDR3 is CASSPVAGQGNTEAFF. In DNA, the CDR3 is TGCGCCAGCAGCCCCGTGGCGGGACAGGGGAACACTGAAGCTTTCTTT. V is TRBV5-1 and J is TRBJ1-1, with 9 bases matching TRBD1. In germline, CDR1 is SGHRS, CDR2 YFSETQ. This CDR3 is built from 16 residues. With 4 bases clipped from V and 1 base from J, the junction kept 8 bases outside the gene matches. Combining the CDR3 with reference TRBV5-1 and TRBJ1-1 gives the whole variable domain KAGVTQTPRYLIKTRGQQVTLSCSPISGHRSVSWYQQTPGQGLQFLFEYFSETQRNKGNFPGRFSGRQFSNSRSEMNVSTLELGDSALYLCASSPVAGQGNTEAFFGQGTRLTVV.